This passage covers 26 T cell receptor beta chains from one sample sequenced in a study of blood T cells in healthy people across ages. A second PCR, run for roughly 7 to 11 cycles, used a sample-barcoded 5' primer plus a J-beta primer mix. TCRdb reanalysed the 5' RACE reads using MiXCR and keeps one entry per CDR3 protein. The repertoire holds 550,000 to 750,000 distinct CDR3 sequences, with around a fifth as singletons. Source material: blood. These TCRs come from a man aged 65 to 79 in good health.

The V call is TRBV27, the J call TRBJ2-2, with 10 bases aligning to TRBD2. Trimming at V came to 2 bases and at J to 4 bases, leaving 4 bases not matched to a gene. The CDR3 sequence is 16 residues long. CDR1 is MNHEY, CDR2 SMNVEV, per germline (reference sequence). The CDR3 is CASSLGAGGLTGELFF. In DNA, the CDR3 is TGTGCCAGCAGTTTAGGAGCGGGAGGGCTCACCGGGGAGCTGTTTTTT.

This chain connects TRBV3-1 to TRBJ2-7; D is unclear. Germline loops: CDR1 LGHDT, CDR2 YNNKEL (reference sequence). The CDR3 is 12 residues long. V was shortened by 4 bases and J by 3 bases, with 7 bases between the two germline ends. The CDR3, as DNA: TGTGCCAGCAGCCCACGTATCTACGAGCAGTACTTC. Translated, it gives CASSPRIYEQYF.

As DNA, the CDR3 is TGTGCCAGCAGCCAAGGACTAGGGCCCCTATGGATTCAGTACTTC. Amino acid sequence: CASSQGLGPLWIQYF. The chain combines TRBV4-2 with TRBJ2-4, with D perhaps matching TRBD2 (6 bases). Germline CDR1 is LGHNA and CDR2 is YNFKEQ. CDR3 length: 15 residues. V shed 1 base and J shed 10 bases, with 17 bases lying between them.

This clonotype was detected a few times. V is TRBV20-1 and J is TRBJ2-1, with D perhaps matching TRBD1 or TRBD2 (5 bases each). Near its end, the DNA agrees better with TRBJ2-7, so the J call may be wrong. This CDR3 has 14 amino acids. Looked up from germline, CDR1 is DFQATT and CDR2 is SNEGSKA (reference sequence). This CDR3 reads CSASKSSRGYEQYF. DNA for the CDR3: TGCAGTGCTAGTAAGTCGTCGAGGGGCTACGAGCAGTACTTC.

The chain employs TRBV15 and TRBJ2-2; the match to TRBD2 covers 9 bases. This CDR3 has 16 amino acids. Germline loops: CDR1 LNHNV, CDR2 YYDKDF (reference sequence). Trimming removed 2 bases from V and 2 bases from J; junction bases left unmatched: 3. The CDR3 is CATSRTGTSNTGELFF. The CDR3 DNA is TGTGCCACCAGCAGAACCGGGACTAGCAACACCGGGGAGCTGTTTTTT.

This chain links TRBV6-2 or TRBV6-3 with TRBJ2-6, with TRBD1 matching 9 bases. Germline values: CDR1 MNHEY, CDR2 SVGEGT. This CDR3 region has 17 residues. The J segment lost 2 bases and the V segment lost 5 bases, leaving 7 bases of the junction unmatched. The CDR3 nucleotides are TGTGCCAGCAGTGACGATACAGGGGGCGCTGGGGCCAACGTCCTGACTTTC. Its protein is CASSDDTGGAGANVLTF.

This clonotype was observed a few times. The V gene is TRBV4-3, the J gene TRBJ1-2, with 12 bases that match TRBD1. Germline CDR1 is LGHNA and CDR2 is YSLEER. Trimming at V came to 2 bases and at J to 8 bases, leaving 6 bases not matched to a gene. This CDR3 spans 15 amino acids. The CDR3 region is CASSQTGTGGEGYTF. The CDR3 DNA follows: TGCGCCAGCAGCCAAACCGGGACAGGGGGCGAAGGCTACACCTTC.

This chain uses TRBV6-2 or TRBV6-3 with TRBJ2-5; the D is unclear. The CDR3 is 14 amino acids. Germline CDR1 is MNHEY and CDR2 is SVGEGT. The V end lost 6 bases, the J end lost 1 base, and 12 bases lay between the germline ends. The CDR3 region has the DNA TGTGCCAGCAGAACCCCGGCCAGCCAAGAGACCCAGTACTTC. Translating gives CASRTPASQETQYF.

This clonotype was recorded many times. This chain joins TRBV12-3 or TRBV12-4 and TRBJ2-1; D possibly corresponds to TRBD2 (6 bases). The CDR3 extends over 16 amino acids. V gave up 6 bases and J gave up 3 bases, with 18 bases separating them. The CDR3 DNA reads TGTGCCAGCAGGGGGCAATTAGCGGAGGGCTACAATGAGCAGTTCTTC. It yields the protein CASRGQLAEGYNEQFF.

This clonotype was seen a handful of times. The chain links TRBV9 to TRBJ1-4; D uncertain. Trimming removed 0 bases from V and 3 bases from J, with 6 bases in between. CDR3 length: 14 amino acids. From germline, CDR1 is SGDLS and CDR2 YYNGEE. Here the CDR3 reads CASSVDTANEKLFF. The CDR3 DNA reads TGTGCCAGCAGCGTAGACACCGCTAATGAAAAACTGTTTTTT.

This clonotype was recorded a few times. This rearrangement joins TRBV6-1 to TRBJ1-6, with TRBD1 identical over 8 bases. Looked up from germline, CDR1 is MNHNS and CDR2 is SASEGT. Trimming at V came to 4 bases and at J to 2 bases, leaving 4 bases not matched to a gene. The CDR3 covers 16 residues. The CDR3: CASSVDRATYNSPLHF. The CDR3 bases are TGTGCCAGCAGTGTGGACAGGGCCACCTATAATTCACCCCTCCACTTT.

This clonotype was seen ten or more times. The chain employs TRBV29-1 and TRBJ2-7; D remains ambiguous. V shed 8 bases and J shed 0 bases, with 11 bases lying between them. This CDR3 is built from 12 residues. Germline assignment: CDR1 SQVTM and CDR2 ANQGSEA. CDR3 DNA sequence: TGCAGCATCTATAGTGTCTCCTACGAGCAGTACTTC. Translated: CSIYSVSYEQYF.

This clonotype was counted a few times. The genes are TRBV4-1 and TRBJ2-3, with D maybe TRBD2 (5 bases). V lost 3 bases to trimming and J lost 2 bases, with 12 bases between them. The germline gives CDR1 MGHRA, CDR2 YSYEKL. CDR3 length: 15 residues. The CDR3 reads CASSHLEEVTDTQYF. CDR3 nucleotides: TGCGCCAGCAGCCATCTAGAGGAGGTCACAGATACGCAGTATTTT.

This clonotype was counted a few times. The chain uses TRBV10-3 and TRBJ2-5; tentatively, D is TRBD1 (6 bases). The germline V gene has CDR1 ENHRY and CDR2 SYGVKD. The V end was cut by 3 bases, the J end by 0 bases, with 14 bases between. This CDR3 has 16 residues. CDR3 bases: TGTGCCATCAGTGAAGGGGGTCACCAGTACCAAGAGACCCAGTACTTC. As protein: CAISEGGHQYQETQYF.

The V call is TRBV11-3, the J call TRBJ2-5; 7 bases align to TRBD2. Judging by the DNA end, TRBJ2-1 fits better; the J call may be wrong. The CDR3 runs 15 residues. Germline V CDR1 and CDR2: SGHNT, YENEEA. Written as DNA, the CDR3 is TGTGCCAGCAGCTCCCAGGCGGGAGACTACAATGAGCAGTTCTTC. This sequence encodes CASSSQAGDYNEQFF.

This clonotype was seen a handful of times. The chain joins TRBV20-1 to TRBJ1-2; no firm D call. This CDR3 region has 13 residues. Between the trimmed V and J ends, which lost 3 bases and 5 bases, there was a span of 13 bases. From germline, CDR1 is DFQATT and CDR2 SNEGSKA (reference sequence). CDR3 coding DNA: TGCAGTGCTAGTCCCGGCGGCCCATATGGCTACACCTTC. Translation gives CSASPGGPYGYTF.

On this clonotype itself: An end of the junction does not agree with germline; a read error may underlie this. J is TRBJ2-7 and V is TRBV6-2 or TRBV6-3, with D unresolved. The CDR3 covers 14 residues. Germline V gene data show CDR1 as MNHEY and CDR2 as SVGEGT. The CDR3 protein is CTSSYSQVSYEQYF. The DNA for the CDR3 is TGTACCAGCAGCTACTCGCAGGTCTCCTACGAGCAGTACTTC.

This clonotype was detected many times. Here the CDR3 DNA reads TGCAGCGTTGAACTAGGACATGGCGAGCAGTTCTTC. Translated, it gives CSVELGHGEQFF. The V gene is TRBV29-1, the J gene TRBJ2-5, with D tentatively TRBD1 (5 bases). The J call may be incorrect, as the DNA end agrees better with TRBJ2-1. The CDR3 covers 12 residues. Germline CDR1 and CDR2: SQVTM and ANQGSEA.

This clonotype was seen only a few times. The V and J genes are TRBV6-1 and TRBJ2-5; D not certain. The J call is in doubt because the DNA end fits TRBJ2-7 better. Germline V lookup: CDR1 MNHNS, CDR2 SASEGT. The CDR3 extends over 14 amino acids. CDR3 nucleotides: TGTGCCAGCAATGGCCCGGTTGGAGCCTACGAGCAGTACTTC. Residues: CASNGPVGAYEQYF.

In this sample, this clonotype turned up a few times. This chain joins TRBV25-1 and TRBJ2-5; the D gene is possibly TRBD2 (6 bases). V was trimmed by 5 bases and J by 2 bases, leaving 15 bases between them. Germline CDR1 is MGHDK and CDR2 is SYGVNS. The CDR3 has 15 amino acids. The CDR3 DNA reads TGTGCCAGCAGTCAAGGGTCCCGGGGGCAAGAGACCCAGTACTTC. Translation: CASSQGSRGQETQYF. Combining the CDR3 with reference TRBV25-1 and TRBJ2-5 gives the whole variable domain EADIYQTPRYLVIGTGKKITLECSQTMGHDKMYWYQQDPGMELHLIHYSYGVNSTEKGDLSSESTVSRIRTEHFPLTLESARPSHTSQYLCASSQGSRGQETQYFGPGTRLLVL.

In this sample, this clonotype turned up once. V usage is TRBV19 and J usage is TRBJ2-7; 7 bases are shared with TRBD2. The CDR3 sequence is 12 residues long. The ends lost 9 bases at V and 1 base at J; junction bases unmatched: 3. The germline CDR1 and CDR2 sequences are LNHDA and SQIVND (reference sequence). CDR3 sequence reads: CASAGDSYEQYF. The CDR3, as DNA: TGTGCCAGCGCGGGGGATTCCTACGAGCAGTACTTC. The full variable domain, completed using reference TRBV19 and TRBJ2-7, is DGGITQSPKYLFRKEGQNVTLSCEQNLNHDAMYWYRQDPGQGLRLIYYSQIVNDFQKGDIAEGYSVSREKKESFPLTVTSAQKNPTAFYLCASAGDSYEQYFGPGTRLTVT.

V and J are TRBV29-1 and TRBJ2-3, with 11 bases aligning to TRBD2. The CDR3 has 15 amino acids. Germline values: CDR1 SQVTM, CDR2 ANQGSEA. V gave up 6 bases and J gave up 3 bases; unmatched junction bases: 8. CDR3 coding DNA: TGCAGCGTGAGATACTCTAGCGGGAGGACAGATACGCAGTATTTT. This encodes CSVRYSSGRTDTQYF.

This chain connects TRBV20-1 to TRBJ2-2; TRBD2 agrees at 7 bases. V was pared by 3 bases and J by 5 bases, with 9 bases of the junction left unmatched. Germline assignment: CDR1 DFQATT and CDR2 SNEGSKA (reference sequence). The CDR3 consists of 15 residues. CDR3 coding DNA: TGCAGTGCTAGTAACGGCGGGAGTAGGACCGGGGAGCTGTTTTTT. Translating gives CSASNGGSRTGELFF.

The chain combines TRBV2 with TRBJ1-1; D call uncertain. The V and J ends lost 6 bases and 4 bases respectively, with 21 bases between them. The CDR3 extends over 16 amino acids. Germline values: CDR1 SNHLY, CDR2 FYNNEI. This CDR3 is CASRSLFGQESTEAFF. CDR3 DNA: TGTGCCAGCAGATCCCTCTTTGGGCAGGAGAGCACTGAAGCTTTCTTT.

This clonotype was found a few times. The chain uses TRBV2 and TRBJ1-1; D might be TRBD1 (5 bases). Germline V gene data show CDR1 as SNHLY and CDR2 as FYNNEI. This CDR3 region has 13 residues. V was trimmed by 7 bases and J by 6 bases, leaving 15 bases between them. The CDR3: CASTNAGFPEAFF. The CDR3 bases are TGTGCCAGCACGAATGCAGGGTTCCCTGAAGCTTTCTTT.

The V gene is TRBV27, the J gene TRBJ2-7; 10 bases fit TRBD2. Trimming took 0 bases from V and 3 from J; bases not matched to a gene: 8. CDR1 and CDR2 from the germline V gene are MNHEY and SMNVEV (reference sequence). The length of the CDR3 is 17 residues. The CDR3 is CASSLSSSGRGNYEQYF. CDR3 nucleotides: TGTGCCAGCAGTTTATCGTCTAGCGGGAGAGGAAACTACGAGCAGTACTTC.